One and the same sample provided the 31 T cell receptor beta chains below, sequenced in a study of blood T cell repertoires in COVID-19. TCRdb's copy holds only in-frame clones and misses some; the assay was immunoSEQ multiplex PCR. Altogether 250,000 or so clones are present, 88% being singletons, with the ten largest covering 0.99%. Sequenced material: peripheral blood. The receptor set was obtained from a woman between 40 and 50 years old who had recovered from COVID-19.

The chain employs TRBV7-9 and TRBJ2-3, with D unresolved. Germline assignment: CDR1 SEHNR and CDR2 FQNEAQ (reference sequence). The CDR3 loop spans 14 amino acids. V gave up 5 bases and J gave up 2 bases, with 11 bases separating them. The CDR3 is CASSPPFLTDTQYF. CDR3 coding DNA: TGTGCCAGCAGCCCCCCCTTCCTCACAGATACGCAGTATTTT. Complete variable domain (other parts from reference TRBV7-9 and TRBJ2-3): DTGVSQNPRHKITKRGQNVTFRCDPISEHNRLYWYRQTLGQGPEFLTYFQNEAQLEKSRLLSDRFSAERPKGSFSTLEIQRTEQGDSAMYLCASSPPFLTDTQYFGPGTRLTVL.

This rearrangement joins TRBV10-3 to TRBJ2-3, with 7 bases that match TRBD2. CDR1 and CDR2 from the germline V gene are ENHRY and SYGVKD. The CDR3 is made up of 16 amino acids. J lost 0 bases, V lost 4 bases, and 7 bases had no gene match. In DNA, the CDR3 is TGTGCCATCAGTGGAGGGCTAGCGGACAGCACAGATACGCAGTATTTT. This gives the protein CAISGGLADSTDTQYF.

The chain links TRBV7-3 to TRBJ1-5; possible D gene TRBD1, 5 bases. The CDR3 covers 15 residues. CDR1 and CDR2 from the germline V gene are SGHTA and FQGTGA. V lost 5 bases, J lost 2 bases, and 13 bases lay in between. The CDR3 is CASSASGLGNQPQHF. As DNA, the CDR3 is TGTGCCAGCAGCGCCTCAGGGCTGGGCAATCAGCCCCAGCATTTT.

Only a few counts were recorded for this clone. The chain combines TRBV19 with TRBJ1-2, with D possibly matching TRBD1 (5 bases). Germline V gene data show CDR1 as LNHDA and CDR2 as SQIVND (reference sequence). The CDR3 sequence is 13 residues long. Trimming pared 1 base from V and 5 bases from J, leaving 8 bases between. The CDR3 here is CASSIAPGYGYTF. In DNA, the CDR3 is TGTGCCAGTAGTATAGCCCCAGGGTATGGCTACACCTTC.

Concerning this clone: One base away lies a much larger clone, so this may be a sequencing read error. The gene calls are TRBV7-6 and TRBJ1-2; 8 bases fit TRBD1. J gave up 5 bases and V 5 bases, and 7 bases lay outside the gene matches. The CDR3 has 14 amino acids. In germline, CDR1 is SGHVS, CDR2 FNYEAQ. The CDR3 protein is CASSPRQGWYGYTF. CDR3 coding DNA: TGTGCCAGCAGCCCCCGACAGGGGTGGTATGGCTACACCTTC.

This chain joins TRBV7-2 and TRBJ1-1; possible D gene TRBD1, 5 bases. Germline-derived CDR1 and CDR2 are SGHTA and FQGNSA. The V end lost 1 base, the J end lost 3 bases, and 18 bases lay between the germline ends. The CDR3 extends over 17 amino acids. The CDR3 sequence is CASSLVGPGRSDTEAFF. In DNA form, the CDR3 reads TGTGCCAGCAGCTTAGTGGGCCCAGGGAGGAGTGACACTGAAGCTTTCTTT.

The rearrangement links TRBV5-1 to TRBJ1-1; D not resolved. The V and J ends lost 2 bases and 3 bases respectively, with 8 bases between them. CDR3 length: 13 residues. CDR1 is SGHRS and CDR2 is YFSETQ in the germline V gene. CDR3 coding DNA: TGCGCCAGCAGCTTCTTCGACTACACTGAAGCTTTCTTT. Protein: CASSFFDYTEAFF.

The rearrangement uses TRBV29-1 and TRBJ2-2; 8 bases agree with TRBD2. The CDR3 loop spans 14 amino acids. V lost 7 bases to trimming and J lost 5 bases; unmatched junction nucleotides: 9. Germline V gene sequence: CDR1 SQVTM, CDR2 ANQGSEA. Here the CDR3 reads CSGRTSTTTGELFF. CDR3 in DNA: TGCAGCGGCCGGACTAGCACGACAACCGGGGAGCTGTTTTTT.

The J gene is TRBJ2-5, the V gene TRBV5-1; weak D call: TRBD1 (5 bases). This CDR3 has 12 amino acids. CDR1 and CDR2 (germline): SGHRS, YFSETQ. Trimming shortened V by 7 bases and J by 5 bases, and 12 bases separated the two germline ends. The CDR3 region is CASHLGRETQYF. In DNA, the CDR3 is TGCGCCAGCCACTTGGGGCGGGAGACCCAGTACTTC.

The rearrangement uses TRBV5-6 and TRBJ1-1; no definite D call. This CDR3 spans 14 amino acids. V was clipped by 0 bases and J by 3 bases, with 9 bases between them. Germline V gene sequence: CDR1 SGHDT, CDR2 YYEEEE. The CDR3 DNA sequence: TGTGCCAGCAGCTTGGTAGAGGGTTACACTGAAGCTTTCTTT. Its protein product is CASSLVEGYTEAFF.

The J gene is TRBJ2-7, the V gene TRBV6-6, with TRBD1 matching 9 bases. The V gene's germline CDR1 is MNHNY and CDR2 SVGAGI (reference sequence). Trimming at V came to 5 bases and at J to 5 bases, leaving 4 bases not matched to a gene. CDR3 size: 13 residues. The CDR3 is CASSRDRANEQYF. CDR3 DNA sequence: TGTGCCAGCAGTCGGGACAGGGCTAACGAGCAGTACTTC.

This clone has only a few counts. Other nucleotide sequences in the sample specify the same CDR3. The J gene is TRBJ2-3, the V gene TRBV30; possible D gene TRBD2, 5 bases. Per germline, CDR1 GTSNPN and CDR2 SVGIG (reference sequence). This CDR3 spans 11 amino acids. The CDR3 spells CALGRGDTQYF. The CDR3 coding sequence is TGTGCGCTGGGCCGGGGAGATACGCAGTATTTT.

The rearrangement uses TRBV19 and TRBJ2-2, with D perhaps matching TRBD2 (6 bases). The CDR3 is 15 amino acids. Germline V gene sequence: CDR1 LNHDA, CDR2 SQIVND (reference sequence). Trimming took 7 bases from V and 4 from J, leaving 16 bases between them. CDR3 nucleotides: TGTGCCAGTACCATGGGGGGACTGGCCACCGGGGAGCTGTTTTTT. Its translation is CASTMGGLATGELFF.

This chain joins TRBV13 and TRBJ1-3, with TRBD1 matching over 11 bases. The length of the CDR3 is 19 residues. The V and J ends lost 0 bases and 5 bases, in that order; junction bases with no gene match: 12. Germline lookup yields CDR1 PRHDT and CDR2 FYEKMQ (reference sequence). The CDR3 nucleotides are TGTGCCAGCAGCTTAGGGACGACCGGGACAGGGGGTTCCCGAAACACCATATATTTT. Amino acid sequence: CASSLGTTGTGGSRNTIYF.

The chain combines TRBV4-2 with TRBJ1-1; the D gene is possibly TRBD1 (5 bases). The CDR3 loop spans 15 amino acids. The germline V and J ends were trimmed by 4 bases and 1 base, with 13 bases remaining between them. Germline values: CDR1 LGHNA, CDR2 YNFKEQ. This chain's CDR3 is CASSPEGAQNTEAFF. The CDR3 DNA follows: TGTGCCAGCAGCCCCGAAGGGGCACAGAACACTGAAGCTTTCTTT.

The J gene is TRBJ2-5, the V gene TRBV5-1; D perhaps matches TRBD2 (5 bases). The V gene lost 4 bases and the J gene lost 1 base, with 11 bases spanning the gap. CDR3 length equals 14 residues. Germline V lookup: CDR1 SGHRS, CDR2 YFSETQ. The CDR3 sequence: CASSPVRVQETQYF. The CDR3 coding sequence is TGCGCCAGCAGCCCGGTGAGGGTCCAAGAGACCCAGTACTTC.

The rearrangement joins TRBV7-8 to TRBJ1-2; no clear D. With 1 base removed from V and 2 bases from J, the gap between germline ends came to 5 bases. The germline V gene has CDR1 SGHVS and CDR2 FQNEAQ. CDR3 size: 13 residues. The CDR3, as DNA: TGTGCCAGCAGCTTAGTAGAGAACTATGGCTACACCTTC. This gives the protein CASSLVENYGYTF.

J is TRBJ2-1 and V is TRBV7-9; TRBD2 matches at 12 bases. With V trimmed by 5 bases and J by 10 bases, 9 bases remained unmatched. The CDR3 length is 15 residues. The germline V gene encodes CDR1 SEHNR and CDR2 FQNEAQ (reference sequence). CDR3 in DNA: TGTGCCAGCAGCCCGGGACTAGCGGGCGCCGGGGAGCAGTTCTTC. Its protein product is CASSPGLAGAGEQFF.

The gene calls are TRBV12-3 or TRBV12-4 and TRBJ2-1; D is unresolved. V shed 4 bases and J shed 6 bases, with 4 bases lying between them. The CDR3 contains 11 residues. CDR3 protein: CASSSSNEQFF. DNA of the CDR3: TGTGCCAGCAGTTCGTCCAATGAGCAGTTCTTC.

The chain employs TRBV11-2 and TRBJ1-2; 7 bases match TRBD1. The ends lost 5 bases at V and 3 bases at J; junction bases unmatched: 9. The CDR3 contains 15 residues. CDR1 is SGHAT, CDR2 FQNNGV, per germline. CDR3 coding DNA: TGTGCCAGCAGCCCATTGCGGGACAGCCACTATGGCTACACCTTC. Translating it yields CASSPLRDSHYGYTF.

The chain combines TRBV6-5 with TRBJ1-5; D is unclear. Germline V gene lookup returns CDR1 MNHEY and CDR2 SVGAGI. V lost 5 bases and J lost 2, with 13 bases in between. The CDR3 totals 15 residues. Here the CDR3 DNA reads TGTGCCAGCAGTCCCCGCCCCGGGGGCAATCAGCCCCAGCATTTT. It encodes CASSPRPGGNQPQHF.

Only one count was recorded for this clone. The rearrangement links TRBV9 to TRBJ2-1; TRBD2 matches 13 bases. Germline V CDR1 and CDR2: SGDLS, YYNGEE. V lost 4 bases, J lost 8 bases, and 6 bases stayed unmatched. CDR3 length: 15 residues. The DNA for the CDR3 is TGTGCCAGCAGCCCCCGGACTAGCGGGAGCCATGAGCAGTTCTTC. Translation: CASSPRTSGSHEQFF.

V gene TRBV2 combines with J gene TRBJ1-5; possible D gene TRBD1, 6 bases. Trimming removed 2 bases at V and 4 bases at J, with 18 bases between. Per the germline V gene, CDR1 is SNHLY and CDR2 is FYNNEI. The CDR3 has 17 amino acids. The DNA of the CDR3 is TGTGCCAGCAGTGAAAACTCCCTAGGGACAAGTAATCAGCCCCAGCATTTT. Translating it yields CASSENSLGTSNQPQHF. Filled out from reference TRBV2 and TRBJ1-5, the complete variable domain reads EPEVTQTPSHQVTQMGQEVILRCVPISNHLYFYWYRQILGQKVEFLVSFYNNEISEKSEIFDDQFSVERPDGSNFTLKIRSTKLEDSAMYFCASSENSLGTSNQPQHFGDGTRLSIL.

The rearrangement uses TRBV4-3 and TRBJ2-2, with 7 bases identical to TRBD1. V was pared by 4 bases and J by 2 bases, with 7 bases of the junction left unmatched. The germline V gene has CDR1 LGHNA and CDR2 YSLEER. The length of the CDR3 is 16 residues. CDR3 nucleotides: TGCGCCAGCAGCCCCCATGGGACAGTTAACACCGGGGAGCTGTTTTTT. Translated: CASSPHGTVNTGELFF.

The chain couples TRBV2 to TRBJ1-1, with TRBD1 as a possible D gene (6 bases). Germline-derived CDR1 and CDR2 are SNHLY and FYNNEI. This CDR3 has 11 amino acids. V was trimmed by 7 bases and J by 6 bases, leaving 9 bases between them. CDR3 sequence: CASKQGPEAFF. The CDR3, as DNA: TGTGCCAGCAAACAGGGTCCTGAAGCTTTCTTT.

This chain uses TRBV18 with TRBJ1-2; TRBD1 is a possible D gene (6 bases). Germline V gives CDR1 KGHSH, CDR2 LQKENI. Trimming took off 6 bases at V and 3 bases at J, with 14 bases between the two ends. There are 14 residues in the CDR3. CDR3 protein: CASSPDSFYYGYTF. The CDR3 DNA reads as TGTGCCAGCTCCCCGGACAGTTTTTACTATGGCTACACCTTC.

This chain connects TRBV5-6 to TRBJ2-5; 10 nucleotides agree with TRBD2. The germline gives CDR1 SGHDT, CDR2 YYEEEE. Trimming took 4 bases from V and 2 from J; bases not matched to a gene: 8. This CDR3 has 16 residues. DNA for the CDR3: TGTGCCAGCAGCACCCCCGGGACTAGCGAACAAGAGACCCAGTACTTC. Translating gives CASSTPGTSEQETQYF.

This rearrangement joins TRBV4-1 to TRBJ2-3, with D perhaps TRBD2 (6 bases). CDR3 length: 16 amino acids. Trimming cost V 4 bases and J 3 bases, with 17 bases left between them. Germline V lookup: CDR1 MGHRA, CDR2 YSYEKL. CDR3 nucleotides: TGCGCCAGCAGCCCCGGGTGGGACTCCCGGACAGATACGCAGTATTTT. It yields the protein CASSPGWDSRTDTQYF.

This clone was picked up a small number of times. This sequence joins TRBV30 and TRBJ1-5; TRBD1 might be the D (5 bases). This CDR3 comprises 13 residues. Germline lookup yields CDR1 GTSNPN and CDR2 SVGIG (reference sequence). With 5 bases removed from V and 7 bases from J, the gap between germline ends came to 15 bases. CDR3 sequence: CAWADSSDQPQHF. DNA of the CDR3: TGTGCCTGGGCCGACAGTTCCGACCAGCCCCAGCATTTT.

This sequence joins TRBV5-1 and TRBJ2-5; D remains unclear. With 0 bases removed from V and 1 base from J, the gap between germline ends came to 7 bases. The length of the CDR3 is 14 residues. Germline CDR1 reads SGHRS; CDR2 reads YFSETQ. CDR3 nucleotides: TGCGCCAGCAGCTTGGGGGCACCCCAAGAGACCCAGTACTTC. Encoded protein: CASSLGAPQETQYF.

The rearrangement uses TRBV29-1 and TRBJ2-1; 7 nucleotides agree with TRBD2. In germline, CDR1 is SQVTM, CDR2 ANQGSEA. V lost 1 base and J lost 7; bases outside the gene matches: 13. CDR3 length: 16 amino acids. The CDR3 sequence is CSVEARTRPGGNEQFF. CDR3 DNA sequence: TGCAGCGTTGAAGCCCGGACCCGCCCCGGGGGGAATGAGCAGTTCTTC.